These 19 T cell receptor beta chains were all obtained from the same sample, sequenced in a study of blood T cell repertoires in COVID-19. TCRdb's table, derived via immunoSEQ multiplex PCR, lists solely in-frame clones and lacks some. Of about 480,000 clones listed, 70% to 90% are singletons. The sample comprised PBMCs or T cells enriched from blood (not recorded which). The receptors were gathered from a woman between 18 and 30 years old with acute COVID-19.

V and J are TRBV11-2 and TRBJ1-2; D is uncertain. Trimming took 5 bases from V and 2 from J, leaving 12 bases between them. This CDR3 has 14 amino acids. Looked up from germline, CDR1 is SGHAT and CDR2 is FQNNGV. The CDR3 is CASSPGGGNYGYTF. CDR3 nucleotide sequence: TGTGCCAGCAGCCCCGGTGGAGGGAACTATGGCTACACCTTC.

This chain joins TRBV18 and TRBJ2-7; 10 bases align to TRBD2. This CDR3 is built from 15 residues. V lost 5 bases, J lost 5 bases, and 9 bases stayed unmatched. Per germline, CDR1 KGHSH and CDR2 LQKENI. CDR3 amino acids: CASSNPGLARNEQYF. CDR3 DNA: TGTGCCAGCTCAAATCCGGGACTAGCGAGGAACGAGCAGTACTTC.

This rearrangement joins TRBV7-9 to TRBJ2-7, with 10 bases aligning to TRBD2. The CDR3 is made up of 15 amino acids. V shed 1 base, J shed 3 bases, and the junction held 3 bases outside the gene matches. Looked up from germline, CDR1 is SEHNR and CDR2 is FQNEAQ (reference sequence). The CDR3 DNA reads TGTGCCAGCAGCTTAGGGCCTAGCGGGAGCTACGAGCAGTACTTC. Its translation: CASSLGPSGSYEQYF.

This clone was seen only a few times. The V call is TRBV18, the J call TRBJ1-4, with D perhaps TRBD1 (6 bases). The CDR3 has 14 amino acids. CDR1 is KGHSH and CDR2 is LQKENI in the germline V gene. The V gene lost 6 bases and the J gene lost 7 bases, with 15 bases spanning the gap. CDR3 DNA: TGTGCCAGCTCGACCGGGGGGCCTACTGAAAAACTGTTTTTT. As protein: CASSTGGPTEKLFF. The entire variable domain, with the rest obtained from reference TRBV18 and TRBJ1-4, is as follows: NAGVMQNPRHLVRRRGQEARLRCSPMKGHSHVYWYRQLPEEGLKFMVYLQKENIIDESGMPKERFSAEFPKEGPSILRIQQVVRGDSAAYFCASSTGGPTEKLFFGSGTQLSVL.

This chain joins TRBV28 and TRBJ2-7, with 7 nucleotides matching TRBD1. The CDR3 length is 14 residues. V shed 3 bases and J 2 bases; nucleotides not matched to a gene: 4. The germline CDR1 and CDR2 sequences are MDHEN and SYDVKM. The DNA for the CDR3 is TGTGCCAGCAGTTTTCGAGACAGGGCCTACGAGCAGTACTTC. Its translation: CASSFRDRAYEQYF.

CDR3 amino acids: CALGLAGAVNTQYF. CDR3 bases: TGTGCCCTGGGACTAGCGGGAGCGGTAAATACGCAGTATTTT. This chain connects TRBV28 to TRBJ2-3; 14 nucleotides match TRBD2. Germline V CDR1 and CDR2: MDHEN, SYDVKM. This CDR3 has 14 amino acids. V shed 11 bases, J shed 7 bases, and the junction held 8 bases outside the gene matches.

The V and J genes are TRBV5-1 and TRBJ2-7; 10 positions agree with TRBD1. Germline-derived CDR1 and CDR2 are SGHRS and YFSETQ. CDR3 length: 14 amino acids. The V gene end was trimmed by 4 bases and the J gene end by 7 bases; junction bases not matched to a gene: 8. Here the CDR3 reads CASSPPTGGSEQYF. DNA for the CDR3: TGCGCCAGCAGCCCCCCGACAGGGGGCTCAGAGCAGTACTTC.

The chain uses TRBV6-5 and TRBJ1-5; a weak D match, TRBD1 (5 bases). V was cut by 6 bases and J by 4 bases, with 16 bases left in between. Per germline, CDR1 MNHEY and CDR2 SVGAGI. This CDR3 region has 15 residues. The chain's CDR3 is CASSRDSGGNQPQHF. Written as DNA, the CDR3 is TGTGCCAGCAGCAGGGACTCCGGCGGTAATCAGCCCCAGCATTTT.

V and J are TRBV5-1 and TRBJ2-3; 12 nucleotides agree with TRBD2. The V gene's germline CDR1 is SGHRS and CDR2 YFSETQ. V lost 4 bases to trimming and J lost 2 bases; unmatched junction nucleotides: 8. The CDR3 loop spans 17 amino acids. This CDR3 is CASSRLASGGATDTQYF. CDR3 nucleotides: TGCGCCAGCAGCCGCCTAGCTAGCGGGGGGGCCACAGATACGCAGTATTTT.

The chain couples TRBV11-2 to TRBJ2-1; TRBD2 agrees at 8 bases. The V and J ends lost 2 bases and 5 bases, in that order; junction bases with no gene match: 2. Germline CDR1 is SGHAT and CDR2 is FQNNGV. The CDR3 contains 14 residues. CDR3 amino acids: CASSLTSGNNEQFF. CDR3 coding DNA: TGTGCCAGCAGCTTAACTAGCGGTAACAATGAGCAGTTCTTC.

The chain recombines TRBV19 with TRBJ2-7, with a possible D match to TRBD2 (5 bases). V was clipped by 5 bases and J by 2 bases, with 10 bases between them. The CDR3 contains 13 residues. Looked up from germline, CDR1 is LNHDA and CDR2 is SQIVND (reference sequence). The CDR3 spells CASSPGSAYEQYF. The CDR3 DNA reads as TGTGCCAGTAGTCCGGGATCCGCCTACGAGCAGTACTTC.

The genes are TRBV7-9 and TRBJ2-2; tentative D call: TRBD1 (5 bases). CDR1 and CDR2 from the germline V gene are SEHNR and FQNEAQ (reference sequence). CDR3 length equals 14 residues. V was shortened by 5 bases and J by 1 base, with 8 bases between the two germline ends. The CDR3 DNA reads TGTGCCAGCAGCATTACAGGGAACACCGGGGAGCTGTTTTTT. It yields the protein CASSITGNTGELFF.

The gene calls are TRBV4-1 and TRBJ1-3; TRBD1 matches at 9 bases. Germline trimming cut 1 base from V and 2 bases from J; bases unmatched to any gene: 3. Germline values: CDR1 MGHRA, CDR2 YSYEKL. The CDR3 runs 16 residues. DNA for the CDR3: TGCGCCAGCAGCCAAGTCGGGACAGGGACTGGAAACACCATATATTTT. Translating gives CASSQVGTGTGNTIYF.

V and J are TRBV6-2 or TRBV6-3 and TRBJ2-3; maybe TRBD2 (6 bases). Germline V gene lookup returns CDR1 MNHEY and CDR2 SVGEGT. V lost 0 bases and J 3 bases, leaving 13 bases between the germline ends. The length of the CDR3 is 16 residues. The CDR3 DNA reads TGTGCCAGCAGTTACTCGCCGGGAGATAAAACAGATACGCAGTATTTT. Translated: CASSYSPGDKTDTQYF.

J is TRBJ2-5 and V is TRBV11-2; D uncertain. V gave up 4 bases and J gave up 2 bases, with 8 bases separating them. Germline V gene data show CDR1 as SGHAT and CDR2 as FQNNGV. This CDR3 has 13 amino acids. The CDR3 loop is CASSSQVQETQYF. The CDR3 DNA reads as TGTGCCAGCAGCTCCCAGGTACAAGAGACCCAGTACTTC.

This clone showed up just a few times. J is TRBJ1-1 and V is TRBV5-1; D possibly corresponds to TRBD1 (5 bases). This CDR3 comprises 15 residues. Trimming removed 1 base from V and 0 bases from J, with 10 bases in between. Germline V CDR1 and CDR2: SGHRS, YFSETQ. This CDR3 is CASSLQGQLNTEAFF. The DNA for the CDR3 is TGCGCCAGCAGCTTGCAGGGTCAGTTGAACACTGAAGCTTTCTTT.

The chain is built from TRBV12-3 or TRBV12-4 and TRBJ1-6; TRBD1 might be the D (5 bases). This CDR3 is built from 12 residues. Between the trimmed V and J ends, which lost 6 bases and 8 bases, there was a span of 8 bases. The CDR3 bases are TGTGCCAGCAGAGACAGTTATTCACCCCTCCACTTT. It translates to CASRDSYSPLHF.

The J gene is TRBJ1-1, the V gene TRBV12-3 or TRBV12-4, with D uncertain. CDR3 length: 13 residues. The V end was cut by 7 bases, the J end by 5 bases, with 14 bases between. DNA for the CDR3: TGTGCCAGCACCCTACGTTTTCTGACTGAAGCTTTCTTT. Protein: CASTLRFLTEAFF.

This chain links TRBV7-9 with TRBJ1-2, with 7 nucleotides matching TRBD1. Per the germline V gene, CDR1 is SEHNR and CDR2 is FQNEAQ (reference sequence). The CDR3 is 15 amino acids. Trimming at V came to 1 base and at J to 2 bases, leaving 4 bases not matched to a gene. CDR3 nucleotide sequence: TGTGCCAGCAGCTTAGGGGACAGCCGGAACTATGGCTACACCTTC. Translating gives CASSLGDSRNYGYTF. Full variable domain (remainder filled in from reference TRBV7-9 and TRBJ1-2): DTGVSQNPRHKITKRGQNVTFRCDPISEHNRLYWYRQTLGQGPEFLTYFQNEAQLEKSRLLSDRFSAERPKGSFSTLEIQRTEQGDSAMYLCASSLGDSRNYGYTFGSGTRLTVV.